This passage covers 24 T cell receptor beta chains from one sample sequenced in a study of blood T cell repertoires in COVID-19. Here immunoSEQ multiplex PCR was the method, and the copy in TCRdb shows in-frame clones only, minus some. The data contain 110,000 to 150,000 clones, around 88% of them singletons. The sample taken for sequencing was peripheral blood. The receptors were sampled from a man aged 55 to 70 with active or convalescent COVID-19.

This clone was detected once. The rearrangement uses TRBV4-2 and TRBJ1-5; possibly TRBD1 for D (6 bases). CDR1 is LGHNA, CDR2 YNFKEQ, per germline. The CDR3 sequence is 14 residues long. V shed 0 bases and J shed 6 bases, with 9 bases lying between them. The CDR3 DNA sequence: TGTGCCAGCAGCCAAGAGACAGGCTTTCAGCCCCAGCATTTT. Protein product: CASSQETGFQPQHF.

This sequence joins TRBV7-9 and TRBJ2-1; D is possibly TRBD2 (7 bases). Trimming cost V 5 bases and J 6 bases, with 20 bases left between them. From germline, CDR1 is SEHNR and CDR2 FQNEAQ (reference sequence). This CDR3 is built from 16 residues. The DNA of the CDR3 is TGTGCCAGCAGCCACGTGGTAGGGGGGGCGATCAATGAGCAGTTCTTC. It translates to CASSHVVGGAINEQFF.

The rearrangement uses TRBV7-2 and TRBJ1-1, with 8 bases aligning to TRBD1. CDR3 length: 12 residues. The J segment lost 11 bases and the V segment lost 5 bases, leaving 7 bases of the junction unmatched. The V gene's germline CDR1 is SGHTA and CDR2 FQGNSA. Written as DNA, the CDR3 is TGTGCCAGCAGCCCCCGGACAGGGCAGGCTTTCTTT. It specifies CASSPRTGQAFF.

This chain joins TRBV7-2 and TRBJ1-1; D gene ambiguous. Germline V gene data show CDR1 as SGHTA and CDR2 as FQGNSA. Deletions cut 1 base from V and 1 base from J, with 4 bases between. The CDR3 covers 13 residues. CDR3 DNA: TGTGCCAGCAGCTTAGGAGAGAACACTGAAGCTTTCTTT. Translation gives CASSLGENTEAFF.

The CDR3 DNA reads as TGTGCCAGCAGCCTCCCGGGGCGGGAGAGCACAGATACGCAGTATTTT. Translated: CASSLPGRESTDTQYF. The chain links TRBV7-9 to TRBJ2-3, with TRBD2 identical over 7 bases. Germline CDR1 SEHNR, CDR2 FQNEAQ (reference sequence). This CDR3 is 16 amino acids long. Losses at the gene ends were 5 bases for V and 0 bases for J; bases not matched to a gene: 8.

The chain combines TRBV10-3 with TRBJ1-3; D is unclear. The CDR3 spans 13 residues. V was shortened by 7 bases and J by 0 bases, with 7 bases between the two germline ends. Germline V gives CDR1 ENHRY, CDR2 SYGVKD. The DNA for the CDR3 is TGTGCCATCAATGGCCGCTCTGGAAACACCATATATTTT. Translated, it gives CAINGRSGNTIYF.

CDR3 sequence: CASSSPLAGSTGELFF. The CDR3 nucleotides are TGTGCCAGCAGTTCCCCGCTCGCGGGAAGCACCGGGGAGCTGTTTTTT. The rearrangement links TRBV28 to TRBJ2-2, with a tentative D call TRBD2 (6 bases). Germline V gene lookup returns CDR1 MDHEN and CDR2 SYDVKM. The CDR3 has 16 residues. The V end was cut by 4 bases, the J end by 4 bases, with 16 bases between.

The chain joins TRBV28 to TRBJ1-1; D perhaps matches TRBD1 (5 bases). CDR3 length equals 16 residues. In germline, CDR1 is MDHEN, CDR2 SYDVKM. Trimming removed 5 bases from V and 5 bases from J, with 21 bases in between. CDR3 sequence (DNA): TGTGCCAGCAGTATTGTTCAGGCCCCCGGGGGGACTGAAGCTTTCTTT. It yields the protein CASSIVQAPGGTEAFF.

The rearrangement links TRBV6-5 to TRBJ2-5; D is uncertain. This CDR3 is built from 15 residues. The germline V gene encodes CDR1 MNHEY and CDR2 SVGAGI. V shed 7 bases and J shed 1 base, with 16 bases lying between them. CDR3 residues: CASTPSMAVQETQYF. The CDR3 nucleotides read TGTGCCAGCACCCCCTCGATGGCGGTCCAAGAGACCCAGTACTTC.

This chain's CDR3 is CASSEAVQASPLHF. In DNA, the CDR3 is TGTGCCAGCAGTGAAGCGGTCCAGGCCTCACCCCTCCACTTT. This chain connects TRBV6-1 to TRBJ1-6; D remains unclear. This CDR3 is built from 14 residues. Germline V gene data show CDR1 as MNHNS and CDR2 as SASEGT. V lost 0 bases and J 10 bases, leaving 10 bases between the germline ends.

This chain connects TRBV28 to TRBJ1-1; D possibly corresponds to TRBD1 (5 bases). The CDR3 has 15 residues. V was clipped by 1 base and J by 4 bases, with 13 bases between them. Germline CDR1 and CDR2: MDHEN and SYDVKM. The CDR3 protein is CASSLFWQGGTEAFF. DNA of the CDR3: TGTGCCAGCAGTTTATTTTGGCAGGGTGGCACTGAAGCTTTCTTT. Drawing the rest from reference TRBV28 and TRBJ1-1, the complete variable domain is DVKVTQSSRYLVKRTGEKVFLECVQDMDHENMFWYRQDPGLGLRLIYFSYDVKMKEKGDIPEGYSVSREKKERFSLILESASTNQTSMYLCASSLFWQGGTEAFFGQGTRLTVV.

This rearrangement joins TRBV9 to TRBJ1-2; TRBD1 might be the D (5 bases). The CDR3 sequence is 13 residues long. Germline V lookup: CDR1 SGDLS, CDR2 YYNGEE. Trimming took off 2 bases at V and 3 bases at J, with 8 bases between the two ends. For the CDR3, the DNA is TGTGCCAGCAGCGTTTCGGGGGACTATGGCTACACCTTC. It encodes CASSVSGDYGYTF.

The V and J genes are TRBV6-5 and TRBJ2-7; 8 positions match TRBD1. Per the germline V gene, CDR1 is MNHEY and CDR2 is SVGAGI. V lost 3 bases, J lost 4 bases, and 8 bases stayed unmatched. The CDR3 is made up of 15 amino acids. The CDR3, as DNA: TGTGCCAGCAGTTATCACCAGGGGGCTGGATACGAGCAGTACTTC. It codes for CASSYHQGAGYEQYF.

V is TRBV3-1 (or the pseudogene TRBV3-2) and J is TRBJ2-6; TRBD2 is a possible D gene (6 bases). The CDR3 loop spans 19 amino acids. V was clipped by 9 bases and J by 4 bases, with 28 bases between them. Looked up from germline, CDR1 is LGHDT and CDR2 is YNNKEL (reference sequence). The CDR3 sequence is CASHLPPDGGALGANVLTF. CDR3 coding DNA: TGTGCCAGTCACCTCCCTCCGGACGGGGGTGCTCTCGGGGCCAACGTCCTGACTTTC.

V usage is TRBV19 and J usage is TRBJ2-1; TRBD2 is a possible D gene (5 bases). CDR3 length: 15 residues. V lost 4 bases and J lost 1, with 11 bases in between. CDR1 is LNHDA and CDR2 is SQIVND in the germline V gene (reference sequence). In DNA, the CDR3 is TGTGCCAGTAGTACCCACGAGGGTTCCTACAATGAGCAGTTCTTC. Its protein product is CASSTHEGSYNEQFF.

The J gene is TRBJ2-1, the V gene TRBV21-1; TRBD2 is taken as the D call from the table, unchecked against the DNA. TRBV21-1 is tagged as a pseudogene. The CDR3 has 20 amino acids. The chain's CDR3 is CASSRDYGRYRWGSYNEQFF. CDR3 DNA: TGTGCCAGCAGCAGGGACTACGGGAGGTACCGATGGGGGTCCTACAATGAGCAGTTCTTC.

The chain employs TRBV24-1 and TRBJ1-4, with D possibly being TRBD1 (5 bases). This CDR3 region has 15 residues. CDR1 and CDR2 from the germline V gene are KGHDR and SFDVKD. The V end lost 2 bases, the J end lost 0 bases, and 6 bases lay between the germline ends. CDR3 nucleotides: TGTGCCACCAGTGATTCGGGGGCAACTAATGAAAAACTGTTTTTT. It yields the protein CATSDSGATNEKLFF.

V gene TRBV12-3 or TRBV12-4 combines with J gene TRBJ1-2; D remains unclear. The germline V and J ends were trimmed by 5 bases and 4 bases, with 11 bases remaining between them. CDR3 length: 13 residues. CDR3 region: CASSAVGSYGYTF. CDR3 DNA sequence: TGTGCCAGCAGTGCCGTCGGTAGCTATGGCTACACCTTC.

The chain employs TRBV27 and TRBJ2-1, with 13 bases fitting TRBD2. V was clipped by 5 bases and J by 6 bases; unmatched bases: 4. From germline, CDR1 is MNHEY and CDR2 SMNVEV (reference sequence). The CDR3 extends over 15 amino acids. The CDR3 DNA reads TGTGCCAGCAGTCCTTGGACTAGCGGGAGCAATGAGCAGTTCTTC. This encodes CASSPWTSGSNEQFF.

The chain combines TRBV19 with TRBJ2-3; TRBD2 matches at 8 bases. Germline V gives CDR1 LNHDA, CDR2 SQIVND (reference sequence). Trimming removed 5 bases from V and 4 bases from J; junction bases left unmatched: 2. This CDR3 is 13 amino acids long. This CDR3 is CASSAGGADTQYF. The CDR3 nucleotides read TGTGCCAGTAGTGCCGGGGGGGCAGATACGCAGTATTTT.

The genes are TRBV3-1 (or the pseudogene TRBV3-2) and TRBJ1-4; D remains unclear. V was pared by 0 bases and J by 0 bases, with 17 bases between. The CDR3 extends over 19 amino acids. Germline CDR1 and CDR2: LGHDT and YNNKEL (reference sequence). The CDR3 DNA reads TGTGCCAGCAGCCAAGATAGAGTTGAGCTTCGTTCAACTAATGAAAAACTGTTTTTT. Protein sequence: CASSQDRVELRSTNEKLFF.

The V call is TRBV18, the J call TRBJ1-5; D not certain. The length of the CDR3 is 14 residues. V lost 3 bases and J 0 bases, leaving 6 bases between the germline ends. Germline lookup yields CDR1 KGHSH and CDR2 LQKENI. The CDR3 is CASSPQHSNQPQHF. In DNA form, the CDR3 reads TGTGCCAGCTCACCGCAACATAGCAATCAGCCCCAGCATTTT.

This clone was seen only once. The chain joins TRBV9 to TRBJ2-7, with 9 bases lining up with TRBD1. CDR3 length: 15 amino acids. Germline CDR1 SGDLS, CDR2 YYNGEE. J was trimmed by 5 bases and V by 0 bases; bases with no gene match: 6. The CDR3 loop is CASSVAGTGWNEQYF. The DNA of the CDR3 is TGTGCCAGCAGCGTAGCGGGGACAGGGTGGAACGAGCAGTACTTC.

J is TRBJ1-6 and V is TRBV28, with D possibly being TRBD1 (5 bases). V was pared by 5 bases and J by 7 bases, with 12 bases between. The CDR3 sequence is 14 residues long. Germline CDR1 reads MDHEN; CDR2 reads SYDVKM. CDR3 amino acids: CASSLTWGNSPLHF. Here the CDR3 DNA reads TGTGCCAGCAGTCTCACCTGGGGCAATTCACCCCTCCACTTT.